The subject of this entry is one T cell receptor (beta chain). This CDR3 is 14 amino acids long. With 10 bases removed from V and 6 bases from J, the gap between germline ends came to 19 bases. CDR1 and CDR2 (germline): MNHEY, SVGAGI. The sample belongs to a study of blood T cell repertoires in COVID-19. The overall study: The origin of the acute and convalescent COVID-19 samples was the United States, Italy and Spain. Sources were T cells, B-cell-depleted T cells, or PBMCs; the material itself was cDNA or gDNA.

In the authors' workflow: Estimates of nucleated cell counts were drawn from the amplification of reference gene primers. Libraries were prepared by immunoSEQ multiplex PCR; TCRdb keeps only in-frame clonotypes and omits some of them. V, J and clone size were drawn from that table, and D and trimming were deduced from the DNA. This table has under 150,000 clones, approximately 80% appearing once. The material sequenced was peripheral blood. The chain recombines TRBV6-5 with TRBJ1-5; TRBD1 is a possible D gene (5 bases). The source is a woman in her 50s with acute or convalescent COVID-19. CDR3 amino acids: CATRETTGGQPQHF. CDR3 coding DNA: TGTGCCACCCGGGAAACAACGGGGGGTCAGCCCCAGCATTTT.